One sample yielded the 24 T cell receptor beta chains listed below, sequenced in a study of post-analysis software for immune sequencing data. The library was made from cDNA and included unique molecular identifiers. TCRdb reprocessed the PCR reads via MiXCR and lists one record per CDR3 protein. The sample yields about 200,000 distinct CDR3 sequences, 29% seen once. No cognate antigen is known for these TCRs. Whole-study findings and limits: Elevated frequency relative to controls characterized a handful of TRBV segments in patients, TRBV5-6, TRBV5-1 and TRBV20-1 among them.

Material: blood. The receptor source for this set is a girl younger than 18 with multiple sclerosis.

The V call is TRBV15, the J call TRBJ2-5; 13 bases are a match to TRBD2. CDR1 and CDR2 from the germline V gene are LNHNV and YYDKDF (reference sequence). V lost 0 bases, J lost 5 bases, and 18 bases stayed unmatched. The CDR3 extends over 21 amino acids. The CDR3: CATSRDQGTPGLAGVRETQYF. CDR3 sequence (DNA): TGTGCCACCAGCAGAGATCAGGGGACTCCCGGACTAGCGGGAGTCAGGGAGACCCAGTACTTC.

This clonotype is medium-sized (0.01 to 0.1%) within its sample. This sequence joins TRBV10-3 and TRBJ1-6; unclear D gene. This CDR3 contains 15 residues. The V end lost 0 bases, the J end lost 10 bases, and 13 bases lay between the germline ends. Germline CDR1 ENHRY, CDR2 SYGVKD. The CDR3 DNA follows: TGTGCCATCAGTGAGTCCCGCCAGATCGAATCACCCCTCCACTTT. Protein sequence: CAISESRQIESPLHF.

There are many counts of this clonotype. The chain is built from TRBV29-1 and TRBJ1-1, with a tentative D call TRBD1 (5 bases). The germline V gene has CDR1 SQVTM and CDR2 ANQGSEA. V lost 5 bases, J lost 1 base, and 8 bases lay in between. The CDR3 length is 12 residues. The CDR3 region is CSVRRGNTEAFF. The CDR3 coding sequence is TGCAGCGTTCGAAGGGGGAACACTGAAGCTTTCTTT.

CDR3 sequence (DNA): TGTGCCAGCAGTGGGGACAGCCCATATGGCTACACCTTC. Protein sequence: CASSGDSPYGYTF. The chain joins TRBV6-1 to TRBJ1-2; 7 bases map to TRBD1. This CDR3 region has 13 residues. Trimming cost V 4 bases and J 5 bases; bases outside gene matches: 4. Germline loops: CDR1 MNHNS, CDR2 SASEGT.

Comment on this clonotype: With a much larger clone just one base away, this may be a read error. This chain joins TRBV7-6 and TRBJ2-7; the match to TRBD2 covers 8 bases. With 6 bases clipped from V and 0 bases from J, the junction kept 7 bases outside the gene matches. CDR1 and CDR2 (germline): SGHVS, FNYEAQ. The CDR3 covers 15 residues. CDR3 DNA sequence: TGTGCCAGCAGACCCAGGACTAGCCCCTCCTACGAGCAGTACTTC. Protein product: CASRPRTSPSYEQYF.

Of note for this clonotype: A much larger clone sits a single nucleotide away, making a read error possible. Here the CDR3 reads CSVVGETREILYGYTF. In DNA, the CDR3 is TGCAGCGTTGTGGGGGAGACAAGGGAAATTTTGTATGGCTACACCTTC. The chain carries TRBV29-1 and TRBJ1-2; perhaps TRBD1 as D (5 bases). The CDR3 extends over 16 amino acids. Germline CDR1 reads SQVTM; CDR2 reads ANQGSEA. Deletions cut 4 bases from V and 5 bases from J, with 23 bases between.

This clonotype was recorded many times. This rearrangement joins TRBV20-1 to TRBJ1-6; D is unresolved. Germline-derived CDR1 and CDR2 are DFQATT and SNEGSKA (reference sequence). This CDR3 comprises 13 residues. The V end lost 0 bases, the J end lost 11 bases, and 11 bases lay between the germline ends. CDR3 nucleotide sequence: TGCAGTGCTAGAGATCTCGGTTACGCACCCCTCCACTTT. This sequence encodes CSARDLGYAPLHF.

This clonotype was recorded at least ten times. The chain employs TRBV15 and TRBJ2-7; 10 bases agree with TRBD1. V dropped 5 bases and J dropped 0; count of bases not matched to a gene: 4. The CDR3 spans 15 residues. From germline, CDR1 is LNHNV and CDR2 YYDKDF (reference sequence). CDR3 loop: CATSGGQGFSYEQYF. For the CDR3, the DNA is TGTGCCACCAGCGGGGGACAGGGGTTCTCCTACGAGCAGTACTTC.

This clonotype came up a few times. This may be a read error: a much more frequent sequence differs by one nucleotide. The rearrangement links TRBV5-1 to TRBJ2-1; D might be TRBD2 (6 bases). The germline V gene encodes CDR1 SGHRS and CDR2 YFSETQ. The CDR3 has 14 residues. With 5 bases removed from V and 3 bases from J, the gap between germline ends came to 12 bases. CDR3 in amino acids: CASRRRESYNEQFF. CDR3 DNA sequence: TGCGCCAGCAGGAGACGGGAGAGCTACAATGAGCAGTTCTTC.

V gene TRBV21-1 combines with J gene TRBJ2-3; the D call in the table, TRBD1, was not verified against the DNA. TRBV21-1 is reported as a pseudogene. CDR3 length: 13 amino acids. The CDR3: CAREGACTDTQYF. DNA for the CDR3: TGTGCTAGGGAGGGGGCCTGCACAGATACGCAGTATTTT.

The chain recombines TRBV7-8 with TRBJ2-7; possibly TRBD1 for D (6 bases). The CDR3 length is 14 residues. CDR1 is SGHVS and CDR2 is FQNEAQ in the germline V gene. Trimming stripped 1 base from V and 3 bases from J, with 10 bases between. This CDR3 is CASSLEAGDYEQYF. Here the CDR3 DNA reads TGTGCCAGCAGCTTAGAGGCAGGGGACTACGAGCAGTACTTC. Variable domain in full (rest from reference TRBV7-8 and TRBJ2-7): GAGVSQSPRYKVAKRGQDVALRCDPISGHVSLFWYQQALGQGPEFLTYFQNEAQLDKSGLPSDRFFAERPEGSVSTLKIQRTQQEDSAVYLCASSLEAGDYEQYFGPGTRLTVT.

The V call is TRBV6-6, the J call TRBJ2-7, with D unclear. The CDR3 has 15 residues. The germline CDR1 and CDR2 sequences are MNHNY and SVGAGI (reference sequence). Trimming took off 6 bases at V and 0 bases at J, with 15 bases between the two ends. For the CDR3, the DNA is TGTGCCAGCAGCAAGGAGACCGCTAGCTCCTACGAGCAGTACTTC. Translating it yields CASSKETASSYEQYF.

This clonotype has more than one count but fewer than ten. V is TRBV7-2 and J is TRBJ2-4; 10 bases agree with TRBD1. CDR3 size: 18 residues. J lost 2 bases, V lost 8 bases, and 15 bases had no gene match. CDR1 and CDR2 (germline): SGHTA, FQGNSA. CDR3: CASGSGTGESRSKNIQYF. The CDR3 nucleotides read TGTGCCAGCGGGTCCGGGACAGGGGAGAGTAGGTCCAAAAACATTCAGTACTTC. Supplemented by reference TRBV7-2 and TRBJ2-4, the full variable domain reads GAGVSQSPSNKVTEKGKDVELRCDPISGHTALYWYRQSLGQGLEFLIYFQGNSAPDKSGLPSDRFSAERTGGSVSTLTIQRTQQEDSAVYLCASGSGTGESRSKNIQYFGAGTRLSVL.

As regards this clonotype: Given a much more abundant clone one base away, this may be a read error. The V and J genes are TRBV12-3 or TRBV12-4 and TRBJ1-2; TRBD1 might be the D (6 bases). The V end was cut by 6 bases, the J end by 8 bases, with 16 bases between. CDR3 length equals 13 residues. The DNA of the CDR3 is TGTGCCAGCAGACCCGAGACAGGTGGCGGCTACACCTTC. Translated, it gives CASRPETGGGYTF.

In the case of this clonotype: This may be a read error: a much more frequent sequence differs by one nucleotide. The chain employs TRBV18 and TRBJ2-1; D unresolved. Germline V gene sequence: CDR1 KGHSH, CDR2 LQKENI. The V gene lost 2 bases and the J gene lost 2 bases, with 13 bases spanning the gap. The CDR3 has 16 amino acids. CDR3 sequence: CASSPYRFDAYNEQFF. CDR3 DNA sequence: TGTGCCAGCTCACCATATCGGTTCGATGCCTACAATGAGCAGTTCTTC.

The CDR3 region has the DNA TGTGCCAGCAGCTTAGGTTGGGAGCTGTTTTTT. It encodes CASSLGWELFF. This chain joins TRBV7-2 and TRBJ2-2; D gene ambiguous. Germline-derived CDR1 and CDR2 are SGHTA and FQGNSA. This CDR3 contains 11 residues. V was shortened by 1 base and J by 9 bases, with 3 bases between the two germline ends. The variable domain in full, completed from reference TRBV7-2 and TRBJ2-2, reads GAGVSQSPSNKVTEKGKDVELRCDPISGHTALYWYRQSLGQGLEFLIYFQGNSAPDKSGLPSDRFSAERTGGSVSTLTIQRTQQEDSAVYLCASSLGWELFFGEGSRLTVL.

This clonotype was seen repeatedly, ten times or more. This chain uses TRBV27 with TRBJ2-3; 13 nucleotides line up with TRBD2. This CDR3 is 16 amino acids long. The trim removed 6 bases at V and 4 bases at J, leaving 7 bases unmatched. Germline loops: CDR1 MNHEY, CDR2 SMNVEV (reference sequence). The CDR3 nucleotides read TGTGCCAGCAGCCGACTAGCGGGAGGTCCCGCAGATACGCAGTATTTT. It encodes CASSRLAGGPADTQYF.

The chain links TRBV6-1 to TRBJ2-1; D is possibly TRBD2 (6 bases). V was clipped by 5 bases and J by 4 bases, with 21 bases between them. Germline lookup yields CDR1 MNHNS and CDR2 SASEGT. The CDR3 has 17 residues. In nucleotides, the CDR3 is TGTGCCAGCAGTCGGCGACCGGGACTCACTCTATACAATGAGCAGTTCTTC. Protein sequence: CASSRRPGLTLYNEQFF.

This clonotype was counted once. A much larger clone lies one base from this, so it may be a read error. The genes are TRBV30 and TRBJ2-1; TRBD1 agrees at 8 bases. V shed 4 bases, J shed 6 bases, and the junction held 14 bases outside the gene matches. The CDR3 sequence is 16 residues long. Germline CDR1 and CDR2: GTSNPN and SVGIG (reference sequence). The CDR3 region has the DNA TGTGCCTGGAATCGTGAGCGGCAGGGGGCCTCCAATGAGCAGTTCTTC. This translates into CAWNRERQGASNEQFF.

This clonotype was picked up a small number of times. This chain connects TRBV7-8 to TRBJ1-6, with unresolved D. Between the trimmed V and J ends, which lost 5 bases and 4 bases, there was a span of 12 bases. The CDR3 is 15 amino acids. The germline V gene has CDR1 SGHVS and CDR2 FQNEAQ. The CDR3 sequence: CASSPRAVYNSPLHF. Written as DNA, the CDR3 is TGTGCCAGCAGCCCCCGGGCGGTGTATAATTCACCCCTCCACTTT.

This clonotype was recorded at least ten times. The DNA for the CDR3 is TGCAGCGCCACCGGGACGGTAAACAATGAGCAGTTCTTC. This codes for CSATGTVNNEQFF. V and J are TRBV29-1 and TRBJ2-1, with D possibly being TRBD1 or TRBD2 (5 bases each). Germline V CDR1 and CDR2: SQVTM, ANQGSEA. The CDR3 is 13 residues long. V dropped 7 bases and J dropped 5 bases, with 15 bases sitting between them.

This clonotype was observed many times. The chain carries TRBV6-6 and TRBJ2-1; possible D gene TRBD1, 6 bases. CDR3 length: 15 amino acids. CDR1 and CDR2 from the germline V gene are MNHNY and SVGAGI (reference sequence). Deletions cut 8 bases from V and 8 bases from J, with 22 bases between. Here the CDR3 reads CASEGGRQARDEQFF. CDR3 nucleotides: TGTGCCAGCGAAGGGGGTCGCCAGGCCAGGGATGAGCAGTTCTTC.

The chain employs TRBV18 and TRBJ2-7; D is perhaps TRBD2 (5 bases). The CDR3 spans 16 residues. V lost 0 bases and J lost 0, with 12 bases in between. Germline values: CDR1 KGHSH, CDR2 LQKENI. The CDR3 bases are TGTGCCAGCTCACCACCCACGGGGATGAGCTCCTACGAGCAGTACTTC. As protein: CASSPPTGMSSYEQYF.

This clonotype was seen only a few times. The chain carries TRBV6-4 and TRBJ2-3, with D perhaps TRBD2 (5 bases). Looked up from germline, CDR1 is MRHNA and CDR2 is SNTAGT. Trimming shortened V by 0 bases and J by 0 bases, and 7 bases separated the two germline ends. The CDR3 extends over 15 amino acids. The DNA for the CDR3 is TGTGCCAGCAGTGACTCGGCGGGTAGCACAGATACGCAGTATTTT. This sequence encodes CASSDSAGSTDTQYF.